This T cell receptor beta chain was identified during a study of blood T cells in healthy people across ages. Findings and caveats of the study: There were more naive CD4+ cells and higher diversity in long-lived donors than in aged donors.

In regard to this clonotype: As yet, its antigen is unknown.

Sample-barcoded 5' priming and a J-beta primer mix drove a second PCR of roughly 7 to 11 cycles. A tag from a template-switch adaptor with 12 random nucleotides marked each cDNA molecule. TCRdb processed the 5' RACE reads anew with MiXCR; each CDR3 protein has one entry. The sample has roughly 2 million distinct CDR3 sequences, roughly 52% seen once. The CDR3 is made up of 14 amino acids. Trimming stripped 3 bases from V and 7 bases from J, with 12 bases between. Material: blood. The sequence came from a woman in her thirties or forties in good health. The rearrangement joins TRBV12-3 or TRBV12-4 to TRBJ1-4; D ambiguous. CDR3 DNA sequence: TGTGCCAGCAGTTTTACGGGGTCGAGTGAAAAACTGTTTTTT. Its translation: CASSFTGSSEKLFF.